This T cell receptor (beta chain) was observed in a study of brain T cells in children with intractable seizures. The repertoire was sequenced with immunoSEQ multiplex PCR; TCRdb's copy has only in-frame clones and lacks some. Of 60,000 to 85,000 clones listed, roughly 91% are singletons. Surgery cases with the highest brain T cell transcript signatures were chosen for sequencing. Patients received at least one anti-epileptic drug before surgery. The CDR3 is 17 residues long. The ends were cut back, 4 bases at V and 0 bases at J, with 13 bases in the middle. CDR1 and CDR2 from the germline V gene are MNHNS and SASEGT.

V and J are TRBV6-1 and TRBJ1-6; D remains unclear. The source was peripheral blood, collected at surgery. This receptor was identified in a boy under two years old with tuberous sclerosis and intractable seizures. This CDR3 reads CASSGLDLSSYNSPLHF. CDR3 coding DNA: TGTGCCAGCAGTGGCCTAGACCTGAGCTCCTATAATTCACCCCTCCACTTT.